This T cell receptor beta chain was captured in a study of T cell repertoires in cytomegalovirus infection (dated by TCRdb to 2018 to 2020). A note on the overall study: The peptide stimulations were aimed at well-studied HLA-B-restricted epitopes as well as recently identified HLA-C-restricted CMV epitopes, whose presentation resists viral immunomodulation. Donor HLA type was relevant to the analysis, because carriage of CMV infection together with the matching HLA type was indicated by public TCR beta signatures.

The sample holds a few counts of this clonotype. Its antigen is currently not known. No clone much larger than this one lies a single base away; base qualities are absent. V ends up 1 base short and J 9 bases short, with an unmatched junction base count of 19. Spanning cysteine to phenylalanine, the CDR3 consists of 20 amino acids. Only the CDR3 DNA stays, 60 bases, in frame from base 1. TCRdb names Illumina HiSeq 1500 as the instrument used. Starting from the raw public reads, TCRdb applied fastp trimming at Q25, assembled clones with MiXCR and retained in-frame beta chains. Every CDR3 protein is listed once, alongside the most common genes and DNA of its rows. The sample records roughly 920,000 distinct CDR3 sequences, roughly 30% of which are singletons. Jointly, the top ten make up about an eighth of the sample. General findings and caveats noted by the study authors: In the ex vivo response, HLA-C-restricted CMV-specific TCR beta clonotypes were dominant, and in two of eight donors the single most frequent clonotype came from this HLA-C-restricted group. Cumulative frequency of public TCR beta family members discriminated carriers of CMV infection plus the relevant HLA type in this cohort and an independent roughly 340-donor cohort.

The treatment or condition tag for this specimen amounts to: in vitro stimulation with specific CMV peptide epitopes to enrich CMV-specific T cells. This TCR was sampled from a human donor in good health (CMV status not recorded). Some clones in this sample may be carry-over from other donors' samples. Source: cultured CD8+ T cells from PBMCs, taken from culture after CMV antigen stimulation. This chain is built from TRBV12-3 or TRBV12-4 and TRBJ2-1; TRBD2 lines up with 12 middle nucleotides. The sequenced DNA: TGTGCCAGCAGTTTAGTTTTGGCTAGCGGGGGGGCCGGCTTAAAATTTGAGCAGTTCTTC. This is translated as CASSLVLASGGAGLKFEQFF.